The rows below give T cell receptor beta chains drawn from one sample of a study of shared clonotypes between healthy human individuals. The data were produced by immunoSEQ multiplex PCR, yet TCRdb's version contains in-frame clones alone and is incomplete. The sample includes over a million clones, about four fifths of them seen just once. Material for sequencing was memory CD4+ T cells from PBMCs. The source is a man younger than 30 in good health. Some clones in this sample may be carry-over from other donors' samples. CDR3s include the opening cysteine and the closing phenylalanine or tryptophan. The D gene is left open where the match is weak. Not all rows give a size; the values are once, few, many and, for expanded clones, a class.

TRBD2	TRBV5-1	TRBJ2-1	-	TGCGCCAGCAGCTGGGACGTACCGACTAGCGGCTCCTACAATGAGCAGTTCTTC	CASSWDVPTSGSYNEQFF
TRBD2	TRBV7-3	TRBJ2-7	-	TGTGCCAGCAGCTTAGGCGGGAGAAACTACGAGCAGTACTTC	CASSLGGRNYEQYF
-	TRBV28	TRBJ2-5	-	TGTGCCAGCAAAAGGGAAACAGGGACCCAGTACTTC	CASKRETGTQYF
-	TRBV28	TRBJ2-4	-	TGTGCCACCAGTTGGGGTGGCGGAAACATTCAGTACTTC	CATSWGGGNIQYF
TRBD2	TRBV6-6	TRBJ2-4	few	TGTGCCAGCAGTTCCCCTCCTAGCGGCAAAAACATTCAGTACTTC	CASSSPPSGKNIQYF
-	TRBV9	TRBJ1-1	-	TGTGCCAGCAGCTTAGGAAGTGGGGCAGACACTGAAGCTTTCTTT	CASSLGSGADTEAFF
TRBD2	TRBV5-1	TRBJ2-1	-	TGCGCCAGCCGCCCAGGAGGCGGGAGTAGTCTTAGAGGGACCTACAATGAGCAGTTCTTC	CASRPGGGSSLRGTYNEQFF
TRBD2	TRBV7-2	TRBJ2-1	-	TGTGCCAGCAGCTTCGATAGCGGGAGCTACAATGAGCAGTTCTTC	CASSFDSGSYNEQFF
-	TRBV28	TRBJ1-3	-	TGTGCCAGCAGTCCCCTGGACAGTCGCTCTGGAAACACCATATATTTT	CASSPLDSRSGNTIYF
TRBD1	TRBV4-2	TRBJ1-1	-	TGTGCCAGCAGCCTGCCGGGACAGGGAACTGAAGCTTTCTTT	CASSLPGQGTEAFF
TRBD1	TRBV7-2	TRBJ1-5	once	TGTGCCAGCAGGATTCAGGGGGGCAATCAGCCCCAGCATTTT	CASRIQGGNQPQHF
-	TRBV20-1	TRBJ2-1	few	TGCAGTGCTTCCGACTGGGATGAGCAGTTCTTC	CSASDWDEQFF
-	TRBV5-1	TRBJ2-1	once	TGCGCCAGCAGCTTGGAGCAGGGCAACTCCTACAATGAGCAGTTCTTC	CASSLEQGNSYNEQFF
TRBD1	TRBV10-3	TRBJ1-4	-	TGTGCCATCAGTGGAAGGGGACAGCATGAAAAACTGTTTTTT	CAISGRGQHEKLFF
-	TRBV14	TRBJ2-4	-	TGTGCCAGCAGCGTACAGGGAGGTGGAAACATTCAGTACTTC	CASSVQGGGNIQYF
TRBD2	TRBV7-3	TRBJ2-5	-	TGTGCCAGCAGCCCGACTAGCGGGGAAGAGACCCAGTACTTC	CASSPTSGEETQYF
TRBD1	TRBV28	TRBJ1-4	-	TGTGCCAGCAGTGACAGGGTAGCAACTAATGAAAAACTGTTTTTT	CASSDRVATNEKLFF
TRBD2	TRBV2	TRBJ2-1	-	TGTGCCAGCAGCGCCGGGAGGGCCTCGGGGAATGAGCAGTTCTTC	CASSAGRASGNEQFF
TRBD2	TRBV5-8	TRBJ2-2	-	TGTGCCAGCAGCCGGGGACTAGCGGGGGTAACCGGGGAGCTGTTTTTT	CASSRGLAGVTGELFF
TRBD1	TRBV2	TRBJ1-2	-	TGTGCCAGCAGCACCATGACAGGGGGAGGCTACACCTTC	CASSTMTGGGYTF
-	TRBV19	TRBJ2-1	-	TGTGCCAGTAGTTCCGACGTGGGGCTCCGTGTTGGGAATGAGCAGTTCTTC	CASSSDVGLRVGNEQFF
-	TRBV5-1	TRBJ2-6	-	TGCGCCAGCAGCTTGGTGGGGGGACCTGGGGCCAACGTCCTGACTTTC	CASSLVGGPGANVLTF
-	TRBV29-1	TRBJ1-2	-	TGCAGCCTTACCCGGGGGGCTACGAACTATGGCTACACCTTC	CSLTRGATNYGYTF
-	TRBV28	TRBJ1-5	-	TGTGCCAGCAGTTTTGACTCGAGGGGCAATCAGCCCCAGCATTTT	CASSFDSRGNQPQHF
TRBD1	TRBV7-9	TRBJ1-3	-	TGTGCCAGCAGCTTAGTCGGGGGACAGGGGAACACCATATATTTT	CASSLVGGQGNTIYF
-	TRBV5-4	TRBJ2-7	-	TGTGCCAGCAGCCCCCCTTCCGGAACAGCCTACGAGCAGTACTTC	CASSPPSGTAYEQYF
TRBD2	TRBV9	TRBJ2-3	-	TGTGCCAGCAGCGTAGAGGGACTAGCGGGAGGGGGTACAGATACGCAGTATTTT	CASSVEGLAGGGTDTQYF
-	TRBV5-1	TRBJ2-3	-	TGCGCCAGCAGCGTGCCCAGCACAGATACGCAGTATTTT	CASSVPSTDTQYF
TRBD2	TRBV7-3	TRBJ2-5	-	TGTGCCAGCAGCTTAATGGGCGGGAGTACAGAGACCCAGTACTTC	CASSLMGGSTETQYF
-	TRBV19	TRBJ1-4	-	TGTGCCAGTAGTCCCCGGACTGTAGAAAAACTGTTTTTT	CASSPRTVEKLFF
TRBD1	TRBV6-5	TRBJ1-1	few	TGTGCCAGTGGACAGGGGGCTCCTGAAGCTTTCTTT	CASGQGAPEAFF
-	TRBV30	TRBJ1-2	-	TGTGCCTGGAGTGTACAACCGGGGACTGCGTCGGGCTACACCTTC	CAWSVQPGTASGYTF
-	TRBV6-6	TRBJ1-5	-	TGTGCCAGCAGTTCCCTTGTAGGGGCGCGGAATCAGCCCCAGCATTTT	CASSSLVGARNQPQHF
TRBD1	TRBV10-3	TRBJ1-2	-	TGTGCCACGCGGACAGGGAACGACTATGGCTACACCTTC	CATRTGNDYGYTF
-	TRBV19	TRBJ2-6	-	TGTGCCAGTAGTAAGAACAGGGCCTCTGGGGCCAACGTCCTGACTTTC	CASSKNRASGANVLTF
-	TRBV7-2	TRBJ1-3	-	TGTGCCAGCAGCGTCTCACAGAGCACTGGAAACACCATATATTTT	CASSVSQSTGNTIYF
TRBD1	TRBV5-1	TRBJ1-2	-	TGCGCCAGCAGCCCGCCCCCGGGACAGGGTCTTTTTAACTATGGCTACACCTTC	CASSPPPGQGLFNYGYTF
TRBD1	TRBV6-1	TRBJ1-2	many	TGTGCCAGCAGGGACAGGGGGCTAAAGGATGGCTACACCTTC	CASRDRGLKDGYTF
-	TRBV28	TRBJ1-5	-	TGTGCCAGCAGAAACCAGGCGAGGGCGGGGGGCCAGCCCCAGCATTTT	CASRNQARAGGQPQHF
TRBD1	TRBV5-1	TRBJ1-1	-	TGCGCCAGCAGCTTGGGGGACAGGGACACTGAAGCTTTCTTT	CASSLGDRDTEAFF
-	TRBV7-2	TRBJ2-3	-	TGTGCCAGCAGCCCCCGAGCCAGGGATAGCACAGATACGCAGTATTTT	CASSPRARDSTDTQYF
TRBD1	TRBV2	TRBJ2-7	-	TGTGCCAGCAGCCGGGACAGCACTGACTACGAGCAGTACTTC	CASSRDSTDYEQYF
-	TRBV28	TRBJ1-2	-	TGTGCCAGCAGTTTGTCTTTAACAGGGCGCGGCTACACCTTC	CASSLSLTGRGYTF
-	TRBV19	TRBJ2-1	-	TGTGCCAGTAGTATCCTAGCTAATGAGCAGTTCTTC	CASSILANEQFF
TRBD2	TRBV5-4	TRBJ2-1	-	TGTGCCAGCAGCCGAAGCGGGAGCAATGAGCAGTTCTTC	CASSRSGSNEQFF
-	TRBV28	TRBJ1-3	-	TGTGCCAGCGGGTACTTAATGGCCGAAAACACCATATATTTT	CASGYLMAENTIYF
TRBD2	TRBV5-6	TRBJ2-7	-	TGTGCCAGCAGCGGACTAGTGGGGTCCTACGAGCAGTACTTC	CASSGLVGSYEQYF
TRBD1	TRBV28	TRBJ2-7	few	TGTGCCAGCAGCCTCCCCGGGACAGGGGGATACGAGCAGTACTTC	CASSLPGTGGYEQYF
TRBD2	TRBV14	TRBJ2-3	-	TGTGCCAGCAGCCAAGAGTTAAGGACTAGCGGGAGAGCAGATACGCAGTATTTT	CASSQELRTSGRADTQYF
TRBD2	TRBV7-6	TRBJ2-5	-	TGTGCCAGCAGCCAGGGACTAGCGGGAGGGCAAGAGACCCAGTACTTC	CASSQGLAGGQETQYF
TRBD2	TRBV9	TRBJ2-3	-	TGTGCCAGCAGCCCGAGTAGCGGGAGTTCCGATACGCAGTATTTT	CASSPSSGSSDTQYF
TRBD1	TRBV28	TRBJ1-2	-	TGTGCCAGCAGTCTCCTGCATAACCAACAGGGGGTCGGCTACACCTTC	CASSLLHNQQGVGYTF
-	TRBV7-9	TRBJ2-3	-	TGTGCCCTCCGAGTCAGGCTAATTAAGAACACAGATACGCAGTATTTT	CALRVRLIKNTDTQYF
-	TRBV11-2	TRBJ2-3	-	TGTGCCAGCGGCCTAACAGATACGCAGTATTTT	CASGLTDTQYF
-	TRBV10-3	TRBJ2-7	-	TGTGCCATCAGTGTACAGGGTACCGAGCAGTACTTC	CAISVQGTEQYF